This T cell receptor (beta chain) was recovered during a study of blood T cell repertoires in COVID-19. Trimming took 0 bases from V and 2 from J; bases not matched to a gene: 8. Germline loops: CDR1 SGHRS, CDR2 YFSETQ. The CDR3 covers 17 residues. The protocol was immunoSEQ multiplex PCR, while the TCRdb copy is restricted to in-frame clones and leaves out a portion. The sample has hundreds of thousands of clones; roughly 90% are singletons. The chain recombines TRBV5-1 with TRBJ1-3, with TRBD1 identical over 7 bases. The sequenced sample was peripheral blood. The clonotype originates from a woman aged 25-40 years with COVID-19, enrolled during active disease. The CDR3 coding sequence is TGCGCCAGCAGCTTGGCCTTAACAGGGGACCCTGGAAACACCATATATTTT. This codes for CASSLALTGDPGNTIYF.